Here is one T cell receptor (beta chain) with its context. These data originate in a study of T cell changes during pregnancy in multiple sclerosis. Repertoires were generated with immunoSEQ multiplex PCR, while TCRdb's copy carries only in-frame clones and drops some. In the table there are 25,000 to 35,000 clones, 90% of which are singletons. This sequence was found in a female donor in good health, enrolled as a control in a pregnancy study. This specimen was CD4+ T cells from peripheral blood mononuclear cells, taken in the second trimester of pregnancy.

CDR3 sequence reads: CASSEGRPGTGDEQYF. For the CDR3, the DNA is TGTGCCAGCAGCGAGGGTCGTCCCGGGACAGGGGACGAGCAGTACTTC. This chain joins TRBV21-1 and TRBJ2-7; TRBD1 reflects the table's D call only, with no check against the DNA. TRBV21-1 is an annotated pseudogene. This CDR3 has 16 amino acids.